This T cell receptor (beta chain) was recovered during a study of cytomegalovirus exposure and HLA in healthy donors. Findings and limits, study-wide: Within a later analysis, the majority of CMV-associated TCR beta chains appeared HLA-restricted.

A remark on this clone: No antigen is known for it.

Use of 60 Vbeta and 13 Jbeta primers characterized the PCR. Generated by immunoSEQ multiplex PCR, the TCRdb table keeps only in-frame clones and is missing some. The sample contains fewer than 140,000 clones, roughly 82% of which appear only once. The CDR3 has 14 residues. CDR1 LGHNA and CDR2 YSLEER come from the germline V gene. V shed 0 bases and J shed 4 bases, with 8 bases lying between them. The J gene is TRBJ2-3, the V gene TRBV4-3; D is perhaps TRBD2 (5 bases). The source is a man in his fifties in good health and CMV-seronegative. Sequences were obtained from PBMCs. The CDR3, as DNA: TGCGCCAGCAGCCAAGATCTCGGGGCAGATACGCAGTATTTT. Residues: CASSQDLGADTQYF.